One sample yielded the 25 T cell receptor beta chains listed below, sequenced in a study of T-cell reconstitution after alpha-beta-depleted transplantation in children. Molecular barcoding with unique molecular identifiers was used for the TCRbeta library. TCRdb reprocessed the PCR reads via MiXCR and lists one record per CDR3 protein. The data hold roughly 500,000 distinct CDR3 sequences, with over 9.5% observed a single time. The material sequenced was PBMCs, taken before TCRalphabeta/CD19-depleted stem cell transplant. The receptors stem from a child aged 2-9 years with inherited bone marrow failure, due to receive a stem cell transplant.

At least ten counts were recorded for this clonotype. CDR3 loop: CAISIGSNEQFF. Here the CDR3 DNA reads TGTGCCATCAGTATAGGTAGCAATGAGCAGTTCTTC. V and J are TRBV10-3 and TRBJ2-1; unclear D gene. The germline CDR1 and CDR2 sequences are ENHRY and SYGVKD. This CDR3 has 12 amino acids. V shed 5 bases and J shed 6 bases, with 8 bases lying between them.

This chain links TRBV6-1 with TRBJ1-2; the D is unclear. CDR1 and CDR2 (germline): MNHNS, SASEGT. Trimming removed 4 bases at V and 3 bases at J, with 6 bases between. CDR3 length: 12 amino acids. CDR3 region: CASSVEDYGYTF. DNA for the CDR3: TGTGCCAGCAGTGTAGAGGACTATGGCTACACCTTC.

The sample holds many counts of this clonotype. The DNA of the CDR3 is TGCAGTGCTAGAGATGGGAAGACCGTGAACACTGAAGCTTTCTTT. Translating gives CSARDGKTVNTEAFF. The chain combines TRBV20-1 with TRBJ1-1; D gene uncertain. The germline V and J ends were trimmed by 0 bases and 0 bases, with 11 bases remaining between them. CDR3 length equals 15 residues. Per the germline V gene, CDR1 is DFQATT and CDR2 is SNEGSKA (reference sequence).

This clonotype was detected only a few times. The rearrangement uses TRBV19 and TRBJ2-1; 8 bases are shared with TRBD2. Losses at the gene ends were 3 bases for V and 0 bases for J; bases not matched to a gene: 4. The germline gives CDR1 LNHDA, CDR2 SQIVND (reference sequence). This CDR3 spans 16 amino acids. The CDR3 spells CASSMYSGDSYNEQFF. The CDR3 DNA is TGTGCCAGTAGTATGTATAGCGGGGACTCCTACAATGAGCAGTTCTTC.

This clonotype was counted ten times or more. CDR3 sequence: CASSLSRGNEKLFF. The CDR3 nucleotides read TGCGCCAGCAGCTTGAGCAGGGGTAATGAAAAACTGTTTTTT. The rearrangement links TRBV5-1 to TRBJ1-4, with D possibly TRBD1 on 6 matching bases. Per germline, CDR1 SGHRS and CDR2 YFSETQ. V lost 1 base to trimming and J lost 4 bases, with 8 bases between them. CDR3 length: 14 residues.

The chain links TRBV28 to TRBJ2-1; TRBD2 agrees at 7 bases. This CDR3 has 14 residues. Germline V gives CDR1 MDHEN, CDR2 SYDVKM. V shed 7 bases and J 0 bases; nucleotides not matched to a gene: 3. The CDR3 nucleotides read TGTGCCAGCATCTCGGGGGGCTCCTACAATGAGCAGTTCTTC. Amino acid sequence: CASISGGSYNEQFF.

This clonotype was observed a handful of times. V and J are TRBV7-2 and TRBJ2-7, with a weak D call TRBD2 (7 bases). Germline V gene data show CDR1 as SGHTA and CDR2 as FQGNSA. The CDR3 runs 15 residues. The ends were cut back, 1 base at V and 4 bases at J, with 14 bases in the middle. The CDR3 sequence: CASSLEGGAPYEQYF. CDR3 DNA sequence: TGTGCCAGCAGCTTAGAAGGGGGGGCACCTTACGAGCAGTACTTC.

V usage is TRBV20-1 and J usage is TRBJ2-7; no reliable D call. In germline, CDR1 is DFQATT, CDR2 SNEGSKA (reference sequence). The CDR3 contains 13 residues. Trimming removed 5 bases from V and 5 bases from J, with 16 bases in between. CDR3 coding DNA: TGCAGTGCTTCGACTGGGCCCTGGGACGAGCAGTACTTC. Translation: CSASTGPWDEQYF.

This clonotype was seen more than once but under ten times. The rearrangement joins TRBV27 to TRBJ2-1; D gene unclear. The CDR3 totals 13 residues. Germline V CDR1 and CDR2: MNHEY, SMNVEV (reference sequence). With 4 bases removed from V and 3 bases from J, the gap between germline ends came to 7 bases. CDR3 sequence: CASSSPYYNEQFF. The CDR3, as DNA: TGTGCCAGCAGTTCCCCGTACTACAATGAGCAGTTCTTC.

Many counts were recorded for this clonotype. The chain combines TRBV28 with TRBJ2-7, with D maybe TRBD2 (6 bases). The CDR3 has 13 amino acids. Trimming pared 3 bases from V and 2 bases from J, leaving 8 bases between. The germline V gene encodes CDR1 MDHEN and CDR2 SYDVKM. The CDR3 DNA is TGTGCCAGCAGTTTTCGGGGGACCTACGAGCAGTACTTC. It codes for CASSFRGTYEQYF.

This clonotype showed up many times. The chain joins TRBV20-1 to TRBJ2-7, with TRBD2 identical over 8 bases. The CDR3 sequence is 13 residues long. Germline assignment: CDR1 DFQATT and CDR2 SNEGSKA (reference sequence). Here the CDR3 reads CRARSGDSYEQYF. The CDR3 DNA sequence: TGCAGGGCCCGTAGCGGGGACTCCTACGAGCAGTACTTC.

Turning to this clonotype: A much larger clone lies a single base off, so this may be a read error. The CDR3 spells CATSRGRTGKLFF. In DNA, the CDR3 is TGTGCCACCAGCAGAGGCAGGACCGGAAAACTGTTTTTT. The gene calls are TRBV15 and TRBJ1-4; D not resolved. Looked up from germline, CDR1 is LNHNV and CDR2 is YYDKDF (reference sequence). This CDR3 has 13 residues. Trimming cost V 1 base and J 10 bases, with 10 bases left between them.

The chain recombines TRBV20-1 with TRBJ2-3, with TRBD2 matching 11 bases. The germline CDR1 and CDR2 sequences are DFQATT and SNEGSKA (reference sequence). The CDR3 is 16 amino acids. The V segment lost 4 bases and the J segment 5 bases; nucleotides outside the gene matches: 11. The DNA of the CDR3 is TGCAGTGCTAACCCCGGACTAGCGGGTGAGGAAGATACGCAGTATTTT. It is translated as CSANPGLAGEEDTQYF.

This clonotype was found many times. The chain couples TRBV30 to TRBJ1-3; tentatively, D is TRBD1 (6 bases). The V and J ends lost 2 bases and 11 bases respectively, with 13 bases between them. The germline CDR1 and CDR2 sequences are GTSNPN and SVGIG (reference sequence). The CDR3 covers 12 residues. The CDR3 nucleotides read TGTGCCTGGAGTCGGACAGTGGGCCCCATATATTTT. Protein product: CAWSRTVGPIYF.

This clonotype came up many times. The V call is TRBV7-2, the J call TRBJ1-2; 7 nucleotides match TRBD1. Germline loops: CDR1 SGHTA, CDR2 FQGNSA. This CDR3 has 13 amino acids. The junction had 7 bases not matched to a gene; V was cut back by 2 bases and J by 10 bases. The CDR3 nucleotides are TGTGCCAGCAGCTTACTGGCAGGGGGTTACTACACCTTC. Encoded protein: CASSLLAGGYYTF.

The chain couples TRBV5-4 to TRBJ2-3, with 7 bases fitting TRBD1. V was pared by 3 bases and J by 1 base, with 5 bases of the junction left unmatched. CDR3 size: 15 residues. Germline CDR1 and CDR2: SGHNT and YYREEE (reference sequence). CDR3 nucleotide sequence: TGTGCCAGCAGCTCAAGGACAGGCCGCACAGATACGCAGTATTTT. Translating gives CASSSRTGRTDTQYF. Supplemented by reference TRBV5-4 and TRBJ2-3, the full variable domain reads ETGVTQSPTHLIKTRGQQVTLRCSSQSGHNTVSWYQQALGQGPQFIFQYYREEENGRGNFPPRFSGLQFPNYSSELNVNALELDDSALYLCASSSRTGRTDTQYFGPGTRLTVL.

This clonotype was counted a few times. The V gene is TRBV20-1, the J gene TRBJ1-2, with 8 bases matching TRBD1. Trimming took 0 bases from V and 5 from J; bases not matched to a gene: 11. The germline V gene encodes CDR1 DFQATT and CDR2 SNEGSKA (reference sequence). The length of the CDR3 is 16 residues. The CDR3 bases are TGCAGTGCTAGAGAAACCGGACAGGGCGGGGGGTATGGCTACACCTTC. It codes for CSARETGQGGGYGYTF.

The table lists this clonotype with many counts. This chain connects TRBV7-8 to TRBJ2-4; 10 bases agree with TRBD2. Germline trimming cut 2 bases from V and 6 bases from J; bases unmatched to any gene: 4. The CDR3 spans 15 residues. The germline gives CDR1 SGHVS, CDR2 FQNEAQ. CDR3 bases: TGTGCCAGCAGCTTATTAGCGGGGGGTGGAAACATTCAGTACTTC. This encodes CASSLLAGGGNIQYF.

A remark on this clonotype: A read error may explain this, as a much larger clone is one base away. The chain couples TRBV28 to TRBJ1-6; unclear D gene. The CDR3 runs 15 residues. Looked up from germline, CDR1 is MDHEN and CDR2 is SYDVKM. Here the CDR3 reads CASRYQSSSNSPLHF. In DNA, the CDR3 is TGTGCCAGCAGGTACCAGAGCTCCTCTAATTCACCCCTCCACTTT.

In this sample, this clonotype turned up many times. The J gene is TRBJ1-5, the V gene TRBV20-1, with D unclear. Trimming took off 3 bases at V and 4 bases at J, with 13 bases between the two ends. This CDR3 has 14 residues. Germline CDR1 DFQATT, CDR2 SNEGSKA (reference sequence). The CDR3 coding sequence is TGCAGTGCTAGTGGCGGGCCCCAAAATCAGCCCCAGCATTTT. The encoded protein is CSASGGPQNQPQHF.

This clonotype showed up many times. The chain employs TRBV15 and TRBJ2-1; 9 bases align to TRBD1. This CDR3 has 15 residues. The V gene end was trimmed by 11 bases and the J gene end by 2 bases; junction bases not matched to a gene: 10. Germline V gives CDR1 LNHNV, CDR2 YYDKDF (reference sequence). The CDR3: CAVRSGTGPYNEQFF. In DNA form, the CDR3 reads TGTGCCGTCAGATCCGGGACAGGGCCCTACAATGAGCAGTTCTTC.

This clonotype has ten or more counts. This sequence joins TRBV9 and TRBJ2-7; a weak D match, TRBD1 (5 bases). V was trimmed by 5 bases and J by 4 bases, leaving 19 bases between them. From germline, CDR1 is SGDLS and CDR2 YYNGEE. The CDR3 consists of 15 residues. DNA for the CDR3: TGTGCCAGCAGTAAAGCCCAGGGTGCCCTTTACGAGCAGTACTTC. Residues: CASSKAQGALYEQYF.

This clonotype has at least ten counts. The chain is built from TRBV4-2 and TRBJ2-1; 8 bases align to TRBD2. The CDR3 contains 14 residues. Germline V CDR1 and CDR2: LGHNA, YNFKEQ. V gave up 0 bases and J gave up 9 bases; unmatched junction bases: 4. This CDR3 is CASSQEAGVGEQFF. The CDR3 region has the DNA TGTGCCAGCAGCCAAGAAGCGGGAGTTGGTGAGCAGTTCTTC.

This clonotype was recorded a few times. The CDR3 spells CSARTSGTQETQYF. CDR3 DNA sequence: TGCAGTGCTAGGACTAGCGGGACGCAAGAGACCCAGTACTTC. The chain employs TRBV20-1 and TRBJ2-5, with 11 nucleotides matching TRBD2. V dropped 3 bases and J dropped 2; count of bases not matched to a gene: 2. Germline lookup yields CDR1 DFQATT and CDR2 SNEGSKA (reference sequence). This CDR3 comprises 14 residues.

The gene calls are TRBV6-1 and TRBJ1-2, with TRBD1 identical over 7 bases. CDR1 is MNHNS and CDR2 is SASEGT in the germline V gene. The CDR3 sequence is 13 residues long. The ends lost 7 bases at V and 4 bases at J; junction bases unmatched: 6. Here the CDR3 DNA reads TGTGCCAGCAAGGCGGACAGGACCTATGGCTACACCTTC. This encodes CASKADRTYGYTF.